The present TCR beta chain was sequenced within a study of cytomegalovirus exposure and HLA in healthy donors. On the study more broadly: Around 80 million unique TCR sequences came from HLA-typed donors in an early release. Notes on the study in general: Association of a missense DCLRE1C variant with TCR beta V- and J-gene trimming was reported in a later analysis.

J gave up 5 bases and V 5 bases, and 9 bases lay outside the gene matches. Per the germline V gene, CDR1 is MDHEN and CDR2 is SYDVKM. The CDR3 is made up of 15 amino acids. In regard to this clone: The antigen is not known.

The PCR contained 60 Vbeta and 13 Jbeta primers. Assay: immunoSEQ multiplex PCR; the TCRdb copy retains only in-frame clones and omits some. The table shows about 75,000 clones, with 75% to 85% occurring only once. The specimen sequenced was PBMCs. The chain joins TRBV28 to TRBJ1-5; 7 nucleotides align to TRBD1. The clonotype was recovered from a man between 70 and 80 years old in good health and CMV-seropositive. This chain's CDR3 is CASSPTGKGHQPQHF. The DNA for the CDR3 is TGTGCCAGCAGTCCGACAGGGAAGGGTCATCAGCCCCAGCATTTT.